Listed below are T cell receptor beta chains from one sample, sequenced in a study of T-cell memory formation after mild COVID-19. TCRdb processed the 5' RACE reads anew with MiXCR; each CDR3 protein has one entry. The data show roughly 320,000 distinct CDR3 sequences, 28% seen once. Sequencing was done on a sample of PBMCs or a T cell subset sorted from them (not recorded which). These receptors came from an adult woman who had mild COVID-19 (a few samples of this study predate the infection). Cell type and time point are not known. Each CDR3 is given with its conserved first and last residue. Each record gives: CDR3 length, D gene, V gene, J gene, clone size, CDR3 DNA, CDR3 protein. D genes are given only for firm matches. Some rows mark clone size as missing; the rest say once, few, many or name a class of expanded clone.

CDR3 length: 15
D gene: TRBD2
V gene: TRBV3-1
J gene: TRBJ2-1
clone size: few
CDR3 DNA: TGTGCCAGCAGCCCCCCCCTAGCGGTCTACAATGAGCAGTTCTTC
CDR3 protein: CASSPPLAVYNEQFF

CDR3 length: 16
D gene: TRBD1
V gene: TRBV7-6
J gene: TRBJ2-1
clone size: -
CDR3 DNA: TGTGCCAGCAGCGCGACAGGGGCGAGCAACCACAATGAGCAGTTCTTC
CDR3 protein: CASSATGASNHNEQFF

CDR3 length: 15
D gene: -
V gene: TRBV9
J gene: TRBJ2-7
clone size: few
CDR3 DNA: TGTGCCAGCAGCGTAGGTCTTTTGAGCTCCTACGAGCAGTACTTC
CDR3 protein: CASSVGLLSSYEQYF

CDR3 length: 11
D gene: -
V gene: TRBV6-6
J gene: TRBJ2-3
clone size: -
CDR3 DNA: TGTGCCAGCAGTAAGGAAGATACGCAGTATTTT
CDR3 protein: CASSKEDTQYF

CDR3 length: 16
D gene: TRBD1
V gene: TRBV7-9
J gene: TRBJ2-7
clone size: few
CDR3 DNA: TGTGCCAGCAGCGGGACAGGGGGCCTCAGCTCCTACGAGCAGTACTTC
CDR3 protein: CASSGTGGLSSYEQYF

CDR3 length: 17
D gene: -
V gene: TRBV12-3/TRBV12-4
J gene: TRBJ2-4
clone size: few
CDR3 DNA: TGTGCCAGCAGTCCAGGACAGCTTATTCTAGCCAAAAACATTCAGTACTTC
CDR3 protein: CASSPGQLILAKNIQYF

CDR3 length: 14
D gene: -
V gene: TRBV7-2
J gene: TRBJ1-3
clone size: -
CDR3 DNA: TGTGCCAGCAGCTTAGGGGTGGGGGGAAACACCATATATTTT
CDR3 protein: CASSLGVGGNTIYF

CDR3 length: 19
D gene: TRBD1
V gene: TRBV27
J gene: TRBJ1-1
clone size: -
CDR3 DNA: TGTGCCAGCAGTTTATCGGGACCGACAGGGACGGCATGGGGCACTGAAGCTTTCTTT
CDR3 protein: CASSLSGPTGTAWGTEAFF

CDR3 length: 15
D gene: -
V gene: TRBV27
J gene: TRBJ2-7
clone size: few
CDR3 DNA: TGTGCCAGCAGTTTATCGGTGGGCCGTACCTACGAGCAGTACTTC
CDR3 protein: CASSLSVGRTYEQYF

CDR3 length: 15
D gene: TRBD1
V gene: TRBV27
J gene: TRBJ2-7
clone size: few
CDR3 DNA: TGTGCCAGCAGTTTTGAGGGGACAGGGTCTTACGAGCAGTACTTC
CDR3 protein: CASSFEGTGSYEQYF

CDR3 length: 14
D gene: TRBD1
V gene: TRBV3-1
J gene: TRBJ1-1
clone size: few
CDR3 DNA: TGTGCCAGCAGCACCGACAGGGGATGGACTGAAGCTTTCTTT
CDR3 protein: CASSTDRGWTEAFF

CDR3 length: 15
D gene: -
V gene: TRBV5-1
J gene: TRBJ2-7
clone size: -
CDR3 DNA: TGCGCCAGCAGCAACTCCGGGGCGGCATCCTACGAGCAGTACTTC
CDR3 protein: CASSNSGAASYEQYF

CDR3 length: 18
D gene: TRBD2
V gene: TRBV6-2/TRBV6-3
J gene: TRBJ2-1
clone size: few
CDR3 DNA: TGTGCCAGCAGACACTTTCGACGCCTAGCGGACAAGTACAATGAGCAGTTCTTC
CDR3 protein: CASRHFRRLADKYNEQFF

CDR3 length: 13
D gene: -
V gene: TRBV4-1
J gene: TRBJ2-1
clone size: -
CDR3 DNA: TGCGCCAGCAGCCAAGGGGGGAACAATGAGCAGTTCTTC
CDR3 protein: CASSQGGNNEQFF

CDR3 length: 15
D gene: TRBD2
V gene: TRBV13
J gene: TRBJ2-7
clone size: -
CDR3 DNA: TGTGCCAGCAGCGGTACTAGCGGAAGGACCTACGAGCAGTACTTC
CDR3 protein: CASSGTSGRTYEQYF

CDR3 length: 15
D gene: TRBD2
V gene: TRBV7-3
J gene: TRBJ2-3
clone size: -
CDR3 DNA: TGTGCCAGCAGCCAAAGCGGGAGGGGGGGAGATACGCAGTATTTT
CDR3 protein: CASSQSGRGGDTQYF

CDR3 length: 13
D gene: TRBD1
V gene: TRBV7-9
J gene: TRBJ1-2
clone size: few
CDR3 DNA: TGTGCCAGCAGTTCCGGGACAGTCTATGGCTACACCTTC
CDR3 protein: CASSSGTVYGYTF

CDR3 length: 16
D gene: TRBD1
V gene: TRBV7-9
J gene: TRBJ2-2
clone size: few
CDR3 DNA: TGTGCCAGCAGCCCAGGGACAGGGGTTAACACCGGGGAGCTGTTTTTT
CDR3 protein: CASSPGTGVNTGELFF

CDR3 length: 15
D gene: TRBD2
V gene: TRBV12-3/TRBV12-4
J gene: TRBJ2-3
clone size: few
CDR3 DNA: TGTGCCAGCAGTTCGTGGACTAGCGGCACAGATACGCAGTATTTT
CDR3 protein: CASSSWTSGTDTQYF

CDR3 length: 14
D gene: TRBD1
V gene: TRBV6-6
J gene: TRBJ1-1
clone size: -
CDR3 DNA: TGTGCCAGCAGTACGACAGGGATGAGAACTGAAGCTTTCTTT
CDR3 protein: CASSTTGMRTEAFF

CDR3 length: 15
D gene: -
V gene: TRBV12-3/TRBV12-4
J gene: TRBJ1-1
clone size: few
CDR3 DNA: TGTGCCAGCAGTTTGGCCCCCGGGGACGCCTCTGAAGCTTTCTTT
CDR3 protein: CASSLAPGDASEAFF

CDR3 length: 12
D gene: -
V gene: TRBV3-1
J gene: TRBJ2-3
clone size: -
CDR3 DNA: TGTGCCAGCAGCCCCCAGCGGGATACGCAGTATTTT
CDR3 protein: CASSPQRDTQYF

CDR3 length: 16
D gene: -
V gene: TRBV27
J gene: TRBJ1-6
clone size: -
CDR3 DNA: TGTGCCAGCAGTTTTAGGAGAAGCTCCTATAATTCACCCCTCCACTTT
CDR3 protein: CASSFRRSSYNSPLHF

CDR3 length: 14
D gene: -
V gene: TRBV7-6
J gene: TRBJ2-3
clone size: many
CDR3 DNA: TGTGCCAGCAGCTTAGGGGGCCCCGAAGATACGCAGTATTTT
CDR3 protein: CASSLGGPEDTQYF

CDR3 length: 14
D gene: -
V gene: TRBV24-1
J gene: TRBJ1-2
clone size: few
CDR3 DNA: TGTGCCACCGCGGGGGAGGACCCCAGAGTTGGCTACACCTTC
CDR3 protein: CATAGEDPRVGYTF

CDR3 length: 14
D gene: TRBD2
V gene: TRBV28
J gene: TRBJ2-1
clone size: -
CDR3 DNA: TGTGCCAGCAGTCAGCCGGGACTAGCTAATGAGCAGTTCTTC
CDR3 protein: CASSQPGLANEQFF

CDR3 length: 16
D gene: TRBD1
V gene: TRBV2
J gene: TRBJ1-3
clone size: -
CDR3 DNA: TGTGCCAGCAGTCCGAGGGGACAGGCCTCTGGAAACACCATATATTTT
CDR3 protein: CASSPRGQASGNTIYF

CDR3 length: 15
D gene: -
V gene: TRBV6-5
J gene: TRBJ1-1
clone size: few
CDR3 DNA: TGTGCCAGCAGCCCCCTTCGGACAGTTCACACTGAAGCTTTCTTT
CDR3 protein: CASSPLRTVHTEAFF

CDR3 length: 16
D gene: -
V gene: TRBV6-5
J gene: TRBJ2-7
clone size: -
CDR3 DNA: TGTGCCAGCAGTTACTCGGGGGGGGCGAGGACCTACGAGCAGTACTTC
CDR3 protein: CASSYSGGARTYEQYF

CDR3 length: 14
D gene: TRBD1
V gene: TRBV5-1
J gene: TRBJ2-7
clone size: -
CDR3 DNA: TGCGCCAGCAGGAGTCCGGGACAGTCCTACGAGCAGTACTTC
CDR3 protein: CASRSPGQSYEQYF

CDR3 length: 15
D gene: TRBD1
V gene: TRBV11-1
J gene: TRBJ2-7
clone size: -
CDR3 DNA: TGTGCCAGCAGCTTAGCGACAGGGGGCTCCTACGAGCAGTACTTC
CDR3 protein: CASSLATGGSYEQYF

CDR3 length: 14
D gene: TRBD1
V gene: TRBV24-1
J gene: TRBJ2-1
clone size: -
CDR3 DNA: TGTGCCACCAGTGACAGGACAGGGGGCTATGAGCAGTTCTTC
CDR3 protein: CATSDRTGGYEQFF

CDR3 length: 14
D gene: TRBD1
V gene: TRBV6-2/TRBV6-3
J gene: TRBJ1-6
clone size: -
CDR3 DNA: TGTGCCAGCAGTTACGGACAGGTTTCATCACCCCTCCACTTT
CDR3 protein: CASSYGQVSSPLHF

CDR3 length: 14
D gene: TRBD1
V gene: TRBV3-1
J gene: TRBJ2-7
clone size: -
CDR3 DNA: TGTGCCAGCAGCCAAGAGGACAGGTCCTACGAGCAGTACTTC
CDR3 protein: CASSQEDRSYEQYF

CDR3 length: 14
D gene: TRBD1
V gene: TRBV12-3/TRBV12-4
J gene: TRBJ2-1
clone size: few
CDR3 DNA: TGTGCCAGCAGTTGGACAGGGGACCGGGTTGAGCAGTTCTTC
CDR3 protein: CASSWTGDRVEQFF

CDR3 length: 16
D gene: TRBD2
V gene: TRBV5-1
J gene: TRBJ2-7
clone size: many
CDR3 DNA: TGCGCCAGCAGCCTTAACCCAGCGGGAAACGGATACGAGCAGTACTTC
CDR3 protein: CASSLNPAGNGYEQYF

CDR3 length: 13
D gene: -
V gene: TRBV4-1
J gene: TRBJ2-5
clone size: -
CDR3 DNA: TGCGCCAGCAGCCCTATGGCATTGGAGACCCAGTACTTC
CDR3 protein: CASSPMALETQYF

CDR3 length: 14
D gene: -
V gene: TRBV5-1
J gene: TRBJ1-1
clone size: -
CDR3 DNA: TGCGCCAGCAGCTTGGGGGCGAGACAGATTGAAGCTTTCTTT
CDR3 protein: CASSLGARQIEAFF

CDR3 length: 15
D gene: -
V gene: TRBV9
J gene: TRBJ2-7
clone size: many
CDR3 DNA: TGTGCCAGCAGCGTAGGATCGACAGTAGGGGACGAGCAGTACTTC
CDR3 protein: CASSVGSTVGDEQYF

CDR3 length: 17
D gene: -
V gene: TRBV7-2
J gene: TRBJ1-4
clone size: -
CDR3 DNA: TGTGCCAGCAGCTTAGATCGCCTGGGGGCGACTAATGAAAAACTGTTTTTT
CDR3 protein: CASSLDRLGATNEKLFF

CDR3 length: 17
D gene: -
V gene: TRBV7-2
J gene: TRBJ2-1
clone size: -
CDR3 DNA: TGTGCCAGCAGCTTAGCATACGCATTGACCTCCTACAATGAGCAGTTCTTC
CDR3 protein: CASSLAYALTSYNEQFF

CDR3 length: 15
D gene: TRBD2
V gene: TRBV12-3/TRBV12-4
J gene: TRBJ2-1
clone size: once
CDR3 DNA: TGTGCCAGCAGCCCCCCTAGCGGGGGGGTTAATGAGCAGTTCTTC
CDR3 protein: CASSPPSGGVNEQFF